A single sample is the source of the 11 T cell receptor beta chains below, sequenced in a study of blood T cell repertoires in COVID-19. Profiling relied on immunoSEQ multiplex PCR, and the TCRdb table lists in-frame clones only, not all of them. The table has 110,000 or so clones, 70% to 90% seen once. Specimen: peripheral blood. These receptors originate from a man aged 35 to 55 with acute or convalescent COVID-19.

This chain uses TRBV21-1 with TRBJ2-1; TRBD1 was called by the table and not checked on the DNA. TRBV21-1 is termed a pseudogene. This CDR3 spans 16 amino acids. The CDR3 protein is CASSKDQTGESYEQFF. CDR3 nucleotides: TGTGCCAGCAGCAAAGATCAGACAGGAGAGTCGTATGAGCAGTTCTTC.

This chain joins TRBV12-3 or TRBV12-4 and TRBJ1-1, with D uncertain. The V end lost 4 bases, the J end lost 9 bases, and 12 bases lay between the germline ends. CDR3 length equals 12 residues. The CDR3 sequence: CASSSLTSQAFF. In DNA form, the CDR3 reads TGTGCCAGCAGTTCCTTGACAAGTCAAGCTTTCTTT.

The chain couples TRBV12-3 or TRBV12-4 to TRBJ1-1; D unclear. The CDR3 is 12 residues long. The V and J ends lost 4 bases and 5 bases respectively, with 8 bases between them. CDR3 bases: TGTGCCAGCAGTTCCACAGTTACTGAAGCTTTCTTT. Amino acid sequence: CASSSTVTEAFF.

The V and J genes are TRBV4-1 and TRBJ1-1; 10 bases map to TRBD1. This CDR3 is 17 amino acids long. Germline CDR1 and CDR2: MGHRA and YSYEKL. V lost 1 base to trimming and J lost 3 bases; unmatched junction nucleotides: 8. The CDR3 spells CASSQVNGQGDDTEAFF. DNA for the CDR3: TGCGCCAGCAGCCAAGTCAATGGACAGGGGGATGACACTGAAGCTTTCTTT.

This chain connects TRBV5-1 to TRBJ1-5, with D possibly TRBD1 on 5 matching bases. Germline CDR1 reads SGHRS; CDR2 reads YFSETQ. V was pared by 4 bases and J by 2 bases, with 13 bases between. CDR3 length: 15 residues. CDR3 loop: CASSRLQGGNQPQHF. CDR3 in DNA: TGCGCCAGCAGCCGTCTTCAGGGTGGCAATCAGCCCCAGCATTTT.

This sequence joins TRBV15 and TRBJ2-2; 7 bases match TRBD1. Germline V gives CDR1 LNHNV, CDR2 YYDKDF (reference sequence). Trimming removed 4 bases from V and 6 bases from J; junction bases left unmatched: 5. The CDR3 contains 14 residues. CDR3 loop: CATSTWTGSGELFF. CDR3 coding DNA: TGTGCCACCAGCACCTGGACAGGTTCCGGGGAGCTGTTTTTT.

In its sample, this clone is medium-sized. This sequence joins TRBV4-3 and TRBJ1-2, with 9 bases identical to TRBD1. Unmatched junction bases numbered 9, after V lost 0 bases and J lost 7 bases. Germline V gene sequence: CDR1 LGHNA, CDR2 YSLEER. The CDR3 totals 16 residues. The CDR3 bases are TGCGCCAGCAGCCAAGATCTTTGGACAGGGGAGGGTGGCTACACCTTC. Translated: CASSQDLWTGEGGYTF.

V and J are TRBV21-1 and TRBJ1-5; TRBD1, the table's D call, was not compared with the DNA. TRBV21-1 is annotated as a pseudogene. There are 17 residues in the CDR3. CDR3 residues: CASSTLGATGTFQPQHF. The CDR3 DNA is TGTGCCAGCAGCACCCTGGGGGCGACAGGGACCTTTCAGCCCCAGCATTTT.

In DNA, the CDR3 is TGCAGCGTTCTCCAGTGGGCAGGGGATCTGGAGACCCAGTACTTC. Protein: CSVLQWAGDLETQYF. J is TRBJ2-5 and V is TRBV29-1, with TRBD1 as a possible D gene (6 bases). The CDR3 length is 15 residues. V was cut by 5 bases and J by 5 bases, with 21 bases left in between. Germline CDR1 SQVTM, CDR2 ANQGSEA.

The rearrangement joins TRBV5-1 to TRBJ1-1; 8 bases are a match to TRBD1. The germline gives CDR1 SGHRS, CDR2 YFSETQ. Unmatched junction bases numbered 3, after V lost 2 bases and J lost 3 bases. This CDR3 comprises 14 residues. In nucleotides, the CDR3 is TGCGCCAGCAGCTTCGGACAGGGTGACACTGAAGCTTTCTTT. Translated: CASSFGQGDTEAFF.

The rearrangement joins TRBV2 to TRBJ1-1; 10 nucleotides line up with TRBD1. Germline V gene sequence: CDR1 SNHLY, CDR2 FYNNEI. The CDR3 has 13 amino acids. Germline trimming cut 5 bases from V and 11 bases from J; bases unmatched to any gene: 8. In nucleotides, the CDR3 is TGTGCCAGCAGTCGACAGGGGGCGGATTCGGCTTTCTTT. This sequence encodes CASSRQGADSAFF.